This T cell receptor (beta chain) came from a study of blood T cells in healthy people across ages (dated by TCRdb to the mid-2010s). Study-level background: In model experiments, template switching captured about one uniquely barcoded TCR beta cDNA molecule for every two T cells. To avoid experimental bias, donors of different ages were distributed randomly across sequencing lanes. Two additional independent replicas of 1 million unique cDNA reads from the same blood draw were analyzed for two donors (one aged 18 to 29 and one aged 80 or older). The study measured age-related changes in TCR beta repertoire diversity using deep sequencing normalized with unique cDNA molecular identifiers. Four age groups were formed from the donors: young (average about 17 years), middle-aged (approximately 41), aged (about 68) and long-lived (roughly 88). The study at large found these results: Estimates of total diversity based on one million sequenced T cells were considered lower bounds and underestimates. Donor CMV infection status was unknown, potentially confounding age-related changes in expanded clonotypes. Compared with the aged group, more naive CD4+ T cells, fewer expanded clones and increased TCR diversity were shown by the long-lived group, suggesting age selection. There was a strong correlation between observed TCR beta diversity and the percentage of naive T cells measured by flow cytometry. Because profiling used bulk unsorted PBMCs, naive and antigen-experienced compartments could not be compared conclusively. As age increased, observed TCR beta diversity per million T cells dropped in a roughly linear way, and a significant reduction was already evident by age roughly 36.

Donors were about 36 systemically healthy Caucasian individuals from Russia aged roughly 6 to 90 years. About 10 milliliters of peripheral blood were collected from each donor into EDTA-treated Vacutainer tubes. Ficoll-Paque density-gradient centrifugation was used to isolate PBMCs, with at least 6 million obtained per sample. Trizol reagent was used to extract total RNA from the PBMCs, yielding at least 6 micrograms per sample. The percentages of naive CD45RAhigh/CD27high T cells were determined by flow cytometry on a PBMC aliquot from every donor. The library came from 5' RACE. Sequencing was carried out with an Illumina HiSeq 2500. The second PCR ran for about 7 to 11 cycles and used a J-beta primer mix along with a sample-barcoded 5' primer. A unique molecular identifier was introduced onto each TCR beta cDNA molecule by a template-switch 5' adaptor carrying 12 random nucleotides. At least 2.5 million CDR3-containing paired-end reads were obtained from each sample. All of the RNA was converted into first-strand cDNA using the Mint cDNA synthesis kit, with a TRBC-specific oligonucleotide serving as the primer. After uracil-DNA glycosylase treatment, a first 18-cycle PCR used universal primers M1SS and BC2_uni_R on all cDNA. Per the original workflow: Each sample was normalized by randomly selecting 1 million high-quality reads, each carrying a distinct molecular identifier. Instead of being binned into consensus sequences, reads with shared molecular identifiers were discarded. MiTCR, with a Q25 quality threshold and the strictest error-elimination algorithm, was used for CDR3 identification, clonotype clustering and error correction. A nonparametric unseen species model with Euler transformation was used to estimate a lower bound on total TCR beta diversity. TCRdb's own reprocessing of the public reads used fastp at Q25 and MiXCR and kept productive beta chains. Records with the same CDR3 protein are collapsed into one entry carrying the most frequent genes and DNA. These V and J calls originate from TCRdb's pipeline instead of the authors' own analysis. This sample has 780,000 or so distinct CDR3 sequences in its table, and approximately 55% of those were observed once. The ten largest clonotypes hold approximately 40% of the sample.

This clonotype was observed a handful of times. This receptor's antigen is unknown. Per-base qualities were not stored, and no clone one base away is much larger. This receptor was identified in a man at least 80 years old in good health. Sequences were obtained from blood.

The DNA is TGTGCCACCAGTGATATGAGAGACAGGGGCCATGAGCAGTTCTTC. Translation gives CATSDMRDRGHEQFF. In this chain, TRBV24-1 is recombined with TRBJ2-1; 8 central bases correspond to TRBD1. Sequences KGHDR (CDR1) and SFDVKD (CDR2) are obtained from the germline V gene. V ends up 3 bases short and J 8 bases short, with an unmatched junction base count of 8. The CDR3 measures 15 amino acids from cysteine to phenylalanine. Only the CDR3 DNA is retained, 45 bases long and in frame from the first base.